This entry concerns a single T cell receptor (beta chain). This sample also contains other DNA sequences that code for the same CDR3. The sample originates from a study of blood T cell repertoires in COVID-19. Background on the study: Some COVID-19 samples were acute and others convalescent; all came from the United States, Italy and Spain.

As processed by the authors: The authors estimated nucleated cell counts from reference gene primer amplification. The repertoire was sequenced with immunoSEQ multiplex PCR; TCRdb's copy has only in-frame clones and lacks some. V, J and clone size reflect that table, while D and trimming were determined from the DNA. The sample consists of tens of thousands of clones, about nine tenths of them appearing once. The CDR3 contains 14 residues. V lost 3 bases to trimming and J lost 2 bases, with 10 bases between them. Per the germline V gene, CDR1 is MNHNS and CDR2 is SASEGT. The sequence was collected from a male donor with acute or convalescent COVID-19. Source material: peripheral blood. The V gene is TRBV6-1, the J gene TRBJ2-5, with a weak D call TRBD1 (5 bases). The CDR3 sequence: CASSESRAQETQYF. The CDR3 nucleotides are TGTGCCAGCAGTGAGTCCAGGGCGCAAGAGACCCAGTACTTC.